The T cell receptor beta chain under discussion was sequenced for a study of tumor and adjacent non-tumor tissue in lung cancer (dated by TCRdb to 2017 to 2018). As for the study more broadly: Patients with adenocarcinoma (approximately 11), squamous cell carcinoma (2) and small cell lung cancer (1) were included in the cohort. Among the approximately 15 patients, ages ranged from roughly 31 to 76 years, approximately ten were men and 5 were women, and disease was TNM stage I to III. Sequencing produced approximately 130 million productive TCRbeta reads in total, an average of approximately 3.9 million reads per sample. The study compared bulk TCRbeta repertoires between lung tumor tissue and matched distant non-tumor lung tissue from over 13 lung cancer patients. For each patient, one tumor sample and one normal lung sample were taken, giving thirty paired specimens that underwent TCRbeta CDR3 sequencing.

On this clonotype itself: The target of this receptor is not known. The junction and the germline gene differ at one end; a read error may be behind it.

Preparation of the library involved multiplex PCR. TCRdb names Illumina HiSeq 2500 as the instrument used. TCRbeta libraries were built by three rounds of nested PCR using primers (Table S4), following protocols modified from ARM-PCR. Before sequencing, PCR products of 200-500 bp were cut from the gel and purified using the QIAquick gel extraction kit. Processing in the source paper ran as follows. Reads were cleaned with Trimmomatic, merged with FLASH into complete CDR3 sequences, and assigned to V(D)J germline segments with MiTCR. Clonal diversity was computed as the inverse Simpson's index with VDJtools. In-frame sequences without a premature stop codon were defined as productive reads. The raw public data were reprocessed by TCRdb itself: fastp quality trimming at Q25, MiXCR clonotype calling, in-frame beta chains only. CDR3 protein sequences are deduplicated, and each keeps its most common genes and DNA. The V and J calls and clone size are TCRdb's, not the authors'. This sample comprises 70,000 to 80,000 distinct CDR3 sequences, 72% of them detected only once. About 9.5% of the sample comes from the top ten.

Bulk unsorted tissue served as the source for RNA extraction, and RNA quality was assessed using a NanoDrop ND-1000 and an Agilent 2100. Donors were newly diagnosed lung cancer patients admitted for thoracic surgery in China between August and November 2014, without prior chemotherapy. The study excluded patients who had received radiotherapy or chemotherapy before or who had another cancer at the same time. Surgical tissue pieces of about 1-2.1 cm3 were preserved in RNAlater solution and were kept at -80 degrees C until use. From the germline V gene, CDR1 is SGHDN and CDR2 is FVKESK. The CDR3 measures 12 amino acids from cysteine to phenylalanine. The DNA shown is the 36-base CDR3, in frame from base 1. Overall results and qualifications from the work: The top 100 clones accounted for a significantly larger cumulative portion of the repertoire in normal lung than in tumor tissue. Only 15 patients were included in the cohort, and the need for larger samples and more detailed clinical data was noted by the authors. Tumor tissue showed significantly higher TCR diversity (inverse Simpson) than normal lung tissue, at roughly 390 vs 170 (P = 0.0075, Mann-Whitney U test). Peripheral blood was not sequenced, so blood TCRbeta repertoires in these lung cancer patients were not examined. Neither the sequencing platform nor unique molecular identifiers are named or mentioned anywhere in the methods. TCR diversity was significantly higher in younger patients, and higher tumor TCR diversity was associated with shorter overall and disease-free survival.

The sequenced sample was lung tumor tissue. This clonotype originated in a woman aged 40 to 49 with non-small cell lung cancer. The rearrangement combines TRBV14 with TRBJ1-2; a tentative D call is TRBD1 (5 bases match). For the CDR3, the sequence is CARSQGNYGYAF. The DNA is TGTGCCAGAAGCCAGGGTAACTATGGCTACGCCTTC.